Listed below are T cell receptor beta chains from one sample, sequenced in a study of OX40 agonist ivuxolimab in advanced cancers. Generated by immunoSEQ multiplex PCR, the TCRdb table keeps only in-frame clones and is missing some. Of about 58,000 clones in the sample, about 86% were seen once. This material consisted of CD4+ or CD8+ T cells sorted from blood, taken in a trial of the OX40 agonist ivuxolimab. The source is an adult with an advanced solid tumor such as melanoma, head and neck, liver or kidney cancer. The CDR3 runs from the conserved cysteine through the conserved F or W. Fields, in order: D gene, clone size, J gene, V gene, CDR3 DNA, CDR3 protein. A D gene is named only where the DNA matches it firmly. Not every row has a clone size; where given, it reads once, few, many or a size class.

- | once | TRBJ1-4 | TRBV25-1 | TGTGCCAGCAGTCGCCAGACTAATGAAAAACTGTTTTTT | CASSRQTNEKLFF
TRBD2 | - | TRBJ2-3 | TRBV6-1 | TGTGCCAGCAGGGGGACTAGCGGGGATACGCAGTATTTT | CASRGTSGDTQYF
- | - | TRBJ2-7 | TRBV2 | TGTGCCAGCAGTGACTTCCGTACCTACGAGCAGTACTTC | CASSDFRTYEQYF
- | - | TRBJ1-1 | TRBV4-2 | TGTGCCAGCAGCCAAGTGGAGGAATGGAACACTGAAGCTTTCTTT | CASSQVEEWNTEAFF
TRBD1 | - | TRBJ2-7 | TRBV7-2 | TGTGCCAGCAGTAGGACCGGGACAGGGGGGTACGAGCAGTACTTC | CASSRTGTGGYEQYF
TRBD1 | once | TRBJ1-4 | TRBV11-2 | TGTGCCAGCAGGTTGGGGAACAGGGGGGTAGAAGAAAAACTGTTTTTT | CASRLGNRGVEEKLFF
- | - | TRBJ1-1 | TRBV25-1 | TGTGCCAGCAGTGAAGGGGGGGAGACTGAAGCTTTCTTT | CASSEGGETEAFF
- | - | TRBJ1-4 | TRBV5-1 | TGCGCCAGCAGCGCCGGGACGCTGGCTAATGAAAAACTGTTTTTT | CASSAGTLANEKLFF
TRBD2 | - | TRBJ2-5 | TRBV7-9 | TGTGCCAGCAGCGATTTGACTAGCGGGGCTATGACCCAGTACTTC | CASSDLTSGAMTQYF
- | - | TRBJ1-1 | TRBV5-4 | TGTGCCAGCAGCTGGGGAGGGCGCGGGAACACTGAAGCTTTCTTT | CASSWGGRGNTEAFF
- | - | TRBJ1-3 | TRBV9 | TGTGCCAGCAGCGTAGCTTCGCCCGGAAACTCTGGAAACACCATATATTTT | CASSVASPGNSGNTIYF
- | few | TRBJ1-3 | TRBV7-9 | TGTGCCACCCTTGTCGGAAACACCATATATTTT | CATLVGNTIYF
TRBD1 | - | TRBJ2-7 | TRBV6-5 | TGTGCCAGCACCCGGACAGGGACGCGCTACGAGCAGTACTTC | CASTRTGTRYEQYF
- | - | TRBJ2-3 | TRBV5-1 | TGCGCCAGCAGCTTGGGAGACTGGGATACGCAGTATTTT | CASSLGDWDTQYF
TRBD1 | - | TRBJ1-3 | TRBV18 | TGTGCCAGCTCACCACCCCAGGGGGCTGGAAACACCATATATTTT | CASSPPQGAGNTIYF
TRBD1 | - | TRBJ1-1 | TRBV10-3 | TGTGCCATCAGTAGAGGGACAGGGAACACTGAAGCTTTCTTT | CAISRGTGNTEAFF
- | - | TRBJ2-1 | TRBV19 | TGTGCCAGTAGTTTTTCGGGGTCGCCTGTCGATGAGCAGTTCTTC | CASSFSGSPVDEQFF
TRBD1 | - | TRBJ1-2 | TRBV5-8 | TGTGCCAGCAGCTTTACCGGGACAGGGTATGGTGGCTACACCTTC | CASSFTGTGYGGYTF
- | - | TRBJ1-5 | TRBV30 | TGTGCCTGGAGGAAAGACGAGGTCCAGCCCCAGCATTTT | CAWRKDEVQPQHF
- | once | TRBJ1-2 | TRBV19 | TGTGCCAGTAGCGCAAGTGGGCAGCGTAACTATGGCTACACCTTC | CASSASGQRNYGYTF
TRBD1 | - | TRBJ1-6 | TRBV7-2 | TGTGCCAGCAGCTTGGACAGGGGAACTTCACCCCTCCACTTT | CASSLDRGTSPLHF
- | - | TRBJ2-3 | TRBV27 | TGTGCCAGCAGTCGCGGGGGCTACTTCACAGATACGCAGTATTTT | CASSRGGYFTDTQYF
TRBD2 | - | TRBJ2-7 | TRBV5-1 | TGCGCCAGCAGCCAAGCCGGGACTAGCGGGTACGAGCAGTACTTC | CASSQAGTSGYEQYF
- | once | TRBJ2-3 | TRBV7-3 | TGTGCCAGCAGCATTTCTAGCACAGATACGCAGTATTTT | CASSISSTDTQYF
- | - | TRBJ1-1 | TRBV18 | TGTGCCAGCTCACCGGGGGCAGGCGGGAACACTGAAGCTTTCTTT | CASSPGAGGNTEAFF
- | - | TRBJ1-4 | TRBV5-1 | TGCGCCAGCAGCTCGGTGGGACATGATGAAAAACTGTTTTTT | CASSSVGHDEKLFF
TRBD2 | once | TRBJ2-5 | TRBV15 | TGTGCCACCAGCCGCGGGGGAACCAAAGAGACCCAGTACTTC | CATSRGGTKETQYF
- | - | TRBJ1-1 | TRBV28 | TGTGCCAGCAGTCTTTTCGGACACTCAGACACTGAAGCTTTCTTT | CASSLFGHSDTEAFF
TRBD2 | - | TRBJ2-2 | TRBV9 | TGTGCCAGCAGCCCTCCCGGAGCGGGGGTCCCCCATCTGTTTTTT | CASSPPGAGVPHLFF
- | - | TRBJ1-2 | TRBV25-1 | TGTGCCAGCAGCGCATTCCGGGGGCGCGACTATGGCTACACCTTC | CASSAFRGRDYGYTF
- | - | TRBJ2-5 | TRBV7-8 | TGTGCCAGCAGCCTAGGGATCGAGGAGACCCAGTACTTC | CASSLGIEETQYF
- | - | TRBJ2-2 | TRBV5-1 | TGCGCCAGCAGCTTGTCGGTAGGGAACACCGGGGAGCTGTTTTTT | CASSLSVGNTGELFF
TRBD1 | few | TRBJ2-5 | TRBV7-2 | TGTGCCAGCAGCCGAACAGGGGGCCTCGAGACCCAGTACTTC | CASSRTGGLETQYF
- | few | TRBJ1-1 | TRBV6-1 | TGTGCCAGTGCCCGTTCCCTGGGAACTGAAGCTTTCTTT | CASARSLGTEAFF
TRBD1 | - | TRBJ1-2 | TRBV6-6 | TGTGCCAGCAGTTACTCGCGACAGGGAGATGGCTACACCTTC | CASSYSRQGDGYTF
- | once | TRBJ1-1 | TRBV29-1 | TGCAGCACACGAGAGGTCAGGGAGGACACTGAAGCTTTCTTT | CSTREVREDTEAFF
- | - | TRBJ2-3 | TRBV18 | TGTGCCAGCTCACCCCAGCCGACGCTCCCTACCACAGATACGCAGTATTTT | CASSPQPTLPTTDTQYF
- | - | TRBJ2-7 | TRBV2 | TGTGCCAGCAGTGTATCGAGGGGCTCCTACGAGCAGTACTTC | CASSVSRGSYEQYF
- | - | TRBJ2-5 | TRBV29-1 | TGCAGCGTCACGGGGGGCCTACAAGAGACCCAGTACTTC | CSVTGGLQETQYF
- | - | TRBJ1-1 | TRBV7-9 | TGTGCCAGCAGCTTCCAGGAGAACACTGAAGCTTTCTTT | CASSFQENTEAFF